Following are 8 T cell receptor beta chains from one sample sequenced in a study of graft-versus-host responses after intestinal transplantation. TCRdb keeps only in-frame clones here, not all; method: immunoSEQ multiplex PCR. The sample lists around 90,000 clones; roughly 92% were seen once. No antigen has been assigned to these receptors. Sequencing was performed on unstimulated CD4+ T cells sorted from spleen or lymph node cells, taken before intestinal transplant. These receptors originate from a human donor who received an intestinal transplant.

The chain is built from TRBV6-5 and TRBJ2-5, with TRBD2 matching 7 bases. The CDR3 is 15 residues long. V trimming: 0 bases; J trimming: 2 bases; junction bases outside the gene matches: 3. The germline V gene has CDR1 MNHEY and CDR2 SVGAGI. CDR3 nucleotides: TGTGCCAGCAGTTACTCCTGGCGGGAGCAAGAGACCCAGTACTTC. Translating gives CASSYSWREQETQYF.

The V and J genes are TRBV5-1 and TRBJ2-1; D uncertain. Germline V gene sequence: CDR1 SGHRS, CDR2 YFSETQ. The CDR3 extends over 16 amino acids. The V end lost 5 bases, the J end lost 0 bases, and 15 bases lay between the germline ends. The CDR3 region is CASRRWTTSSYNEQFF. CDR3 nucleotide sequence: TGCGCCAGCAGGAGGTGGACGACGTCCTCCTACAATGAGCAGTTCTTC.

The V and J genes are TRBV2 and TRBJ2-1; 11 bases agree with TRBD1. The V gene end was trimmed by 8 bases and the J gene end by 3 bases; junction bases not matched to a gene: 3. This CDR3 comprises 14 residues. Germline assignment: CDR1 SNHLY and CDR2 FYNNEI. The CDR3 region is CASRDRGVYNEQFF. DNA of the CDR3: TGTGCCAGCCGGGACAGGGGGGTCTACAATGAGCAGTTCTTC.

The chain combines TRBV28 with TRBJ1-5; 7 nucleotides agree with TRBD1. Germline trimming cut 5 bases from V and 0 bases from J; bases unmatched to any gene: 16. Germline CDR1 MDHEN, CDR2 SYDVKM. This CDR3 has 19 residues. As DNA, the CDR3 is TGTGCCAGCAGTCCAAGTCCGGGACAGAGTAGCTATAGCAATCAGCCCCAGCATTTT. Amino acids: CASSPSPGQSSYSNQPQHF.

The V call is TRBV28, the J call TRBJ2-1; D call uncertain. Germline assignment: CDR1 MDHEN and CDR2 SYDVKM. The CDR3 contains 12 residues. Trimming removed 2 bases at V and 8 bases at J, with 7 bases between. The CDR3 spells CASSLGSYEQFF. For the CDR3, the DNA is TGTGCCAGCAGTTTAGGATCGTATGAGCAGTTCTTC.

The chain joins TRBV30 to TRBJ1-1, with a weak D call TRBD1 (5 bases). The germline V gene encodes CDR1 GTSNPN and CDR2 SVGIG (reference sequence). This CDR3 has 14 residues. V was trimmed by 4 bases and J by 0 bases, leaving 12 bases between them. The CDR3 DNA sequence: TGTGCCTGGACCGAGGGGAGACTGAACACTGAAGCTTTCTTT. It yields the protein CAWTEGRLNTEAFF.

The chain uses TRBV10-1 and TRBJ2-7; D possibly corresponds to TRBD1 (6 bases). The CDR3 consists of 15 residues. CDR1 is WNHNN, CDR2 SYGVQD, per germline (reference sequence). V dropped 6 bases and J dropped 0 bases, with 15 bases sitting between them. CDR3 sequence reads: CASSETGSSSYEQYF. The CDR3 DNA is TGCGCCAGCAGCGAGACAGGATCTAGCTCCTACGAGCAGTACTTC.

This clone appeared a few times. As DNA, the CDR3 is TGTGCCAGCAGTTTAGGGGGCAGGGGGCAAGGGGAAAAACTGTTTTTT. This codes for CASSLGGRGQGEKLFF. The V gene is TRBV28, the J gene TRBJ1-4; 8 bases agree with TRBD1. V lost 2 bases to trimming and J lost 8 bases; unmatched junction nucleotides: 10. The CDR3 length is 16 residues. Germline V gene sequence: CDR1 MDHEN, CDR2 SYDVKM. The full variable domain, in which reference TRBV28 and TRBJ1-4 provide the parts outside the CDR3, is DVKVTQSSRYLVKRTGEKVFLECVQDMDHENMFWYRQDPGLGLRLIYFSYDVKMKEKGDIPEGYSVSREKKERFSLILESASTNQTSMYLCASSLGGRGQGEKLFFGSGTQLSVL.